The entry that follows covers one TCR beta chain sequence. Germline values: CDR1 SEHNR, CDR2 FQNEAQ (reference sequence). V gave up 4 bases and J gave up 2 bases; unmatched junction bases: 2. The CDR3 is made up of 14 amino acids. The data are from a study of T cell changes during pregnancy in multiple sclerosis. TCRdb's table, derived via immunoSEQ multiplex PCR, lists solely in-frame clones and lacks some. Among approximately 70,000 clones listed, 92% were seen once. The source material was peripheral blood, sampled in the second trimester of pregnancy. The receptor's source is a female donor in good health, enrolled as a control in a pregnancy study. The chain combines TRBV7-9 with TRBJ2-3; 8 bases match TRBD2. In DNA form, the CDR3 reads TGTGCCAGCAGCTCGGGACTAGTCACAGATACGCAGTATTTT. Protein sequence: CASSSGLVTDTQYF.